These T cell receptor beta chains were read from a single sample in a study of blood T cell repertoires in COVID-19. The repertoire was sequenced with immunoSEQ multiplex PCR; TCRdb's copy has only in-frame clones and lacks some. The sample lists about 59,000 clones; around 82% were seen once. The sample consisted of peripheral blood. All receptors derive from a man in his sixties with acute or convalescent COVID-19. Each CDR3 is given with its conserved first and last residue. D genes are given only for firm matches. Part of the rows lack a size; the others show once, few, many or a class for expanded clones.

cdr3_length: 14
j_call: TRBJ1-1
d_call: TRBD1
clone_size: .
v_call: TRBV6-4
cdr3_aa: CASRSDRGALEAFF
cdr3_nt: TGTGCCAGCAGATCGGACAGGGGGGCTCTCGAAGCTTTCTTT

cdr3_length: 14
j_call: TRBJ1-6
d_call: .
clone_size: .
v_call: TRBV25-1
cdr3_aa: CASSFDSQGSPLHF
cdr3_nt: TGTGCCAGCAGCTTCGACAGCCAGGGCTCACCCCTCCACTTT

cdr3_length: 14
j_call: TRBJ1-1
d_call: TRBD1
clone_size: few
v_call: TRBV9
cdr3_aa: CASTQGAQNTEAFF
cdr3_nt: TGTGCCAGCACCCAGGGGGCACAGAACACTGAAGCTTTCTTT

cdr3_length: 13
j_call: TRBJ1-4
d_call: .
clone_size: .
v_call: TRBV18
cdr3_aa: CASSGAPQEKLFF
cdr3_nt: TGTGCCAGCTCAGGAGCACCACAAGAAAAACTGTTTTTT

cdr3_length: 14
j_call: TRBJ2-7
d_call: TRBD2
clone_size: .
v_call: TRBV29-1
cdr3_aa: CSVEDRGGPGEQYF
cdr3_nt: TGCAGCGTTGAAGATCGGGGGGGCCCGGGCGAGCAGTACTTC

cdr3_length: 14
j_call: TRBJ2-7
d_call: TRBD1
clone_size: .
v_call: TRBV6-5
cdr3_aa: CASSWTGGSYEQYF
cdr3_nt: TGTGCCAGCAGTTGGACAGGGGGCTCCTACGAGCAGTACTTC

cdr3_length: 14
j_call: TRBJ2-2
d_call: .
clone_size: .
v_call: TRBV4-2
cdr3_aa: CASRRTENTGELFF
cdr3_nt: TGTGCCAGCAGACGGACAGAGAACACCGGGGAGCTGTTTTTT

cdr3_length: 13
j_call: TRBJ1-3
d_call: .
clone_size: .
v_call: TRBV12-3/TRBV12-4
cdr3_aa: CASSTGSGNTIYF
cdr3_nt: TGTGCCAGCAGTACAGGGAGCGGAAACACCATATATTTT

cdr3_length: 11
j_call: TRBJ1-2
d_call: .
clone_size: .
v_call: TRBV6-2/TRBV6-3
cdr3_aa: CASSYGSIYTF
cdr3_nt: TGTGCCAGCAGTTATGGGAGTATCTACACCTTC

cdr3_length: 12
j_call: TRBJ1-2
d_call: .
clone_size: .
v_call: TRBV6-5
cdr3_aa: CASSSGGYGYTF
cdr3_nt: TGTGCCAGCAGTTCGGGAGGCTATGGCTACACCTTC

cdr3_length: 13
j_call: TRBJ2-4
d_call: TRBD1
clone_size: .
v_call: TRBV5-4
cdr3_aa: CASSWTGNRIQYF
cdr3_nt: TGTGCCAGCAGCTGGACAGGGAATCGCATTCAGTACTTC

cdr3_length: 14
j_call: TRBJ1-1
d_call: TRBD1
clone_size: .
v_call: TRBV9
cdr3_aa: CASSASTGETEAFF
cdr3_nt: TGTGCCAGCAGCGCCTCGACAGGGGAGACTGAAGCTTTCTTT

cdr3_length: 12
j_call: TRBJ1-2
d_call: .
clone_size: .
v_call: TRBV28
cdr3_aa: CASSSGERGYTF
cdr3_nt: TGTGCCAGCAGTTCCGGGGAAAGGGGCTACACCTTC

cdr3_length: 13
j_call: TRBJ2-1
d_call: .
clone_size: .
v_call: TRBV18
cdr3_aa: CATVGTPYNEQFF
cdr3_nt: TGTGCCACAGTCGGGACACCATACAATGAGCAGTTCTTC

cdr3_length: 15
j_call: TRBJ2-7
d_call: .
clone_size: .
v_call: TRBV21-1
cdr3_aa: CASSKGGTSSDEQYF
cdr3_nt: TGTGCCAGCAGCAAAGGAGGGACTAGCTCGGACGAGCAGTACTTC

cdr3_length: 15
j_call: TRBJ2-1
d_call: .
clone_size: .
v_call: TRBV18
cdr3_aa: CASSPRDSRIGEQFF
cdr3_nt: TGTGCCAGCTCACCAAGGGACTCCCGTATTGGGGAGCAGTTCTTC

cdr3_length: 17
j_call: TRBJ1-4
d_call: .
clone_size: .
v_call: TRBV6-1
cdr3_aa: CASSEQSWGLTNEKLFF
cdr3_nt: TGTGCCAGCAGTGAACAGTCCTGGGGCTTAACTAATGAAAAACTGTTTTTT

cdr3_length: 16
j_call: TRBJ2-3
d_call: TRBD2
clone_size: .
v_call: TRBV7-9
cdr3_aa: CAVADSRTSPTDTQYF
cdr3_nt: TGTGCCGTCGCAGATTCAAGGACTAGCCCCACAGATACGCAGTATTTT

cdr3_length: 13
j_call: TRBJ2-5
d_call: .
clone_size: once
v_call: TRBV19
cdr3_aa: CASRTHREETQYF
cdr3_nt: TGTGCCAGTAGAACCCACAGGGAAGAGACCCAGTACTTC

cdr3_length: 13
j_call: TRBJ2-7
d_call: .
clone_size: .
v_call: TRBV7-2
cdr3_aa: CASSPRQAGEQYF
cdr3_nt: TGTGCCAGCAGCCCCAGACAGGCCGGGGAGCAGTACTTC

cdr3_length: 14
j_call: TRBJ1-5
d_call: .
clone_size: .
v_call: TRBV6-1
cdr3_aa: CASSEVGGPEPQHF
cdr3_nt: TGTGCCAGCAGTGAAGTCGGAGGGCCGGAGCCCCAGCATTTT

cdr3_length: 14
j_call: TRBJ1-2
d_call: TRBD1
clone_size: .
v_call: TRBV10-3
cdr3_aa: CAIMGTGFLGGYTF
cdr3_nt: TGTGCCATCATGGGGACAGGTTTTTTGGGAGGCTACACCTTC

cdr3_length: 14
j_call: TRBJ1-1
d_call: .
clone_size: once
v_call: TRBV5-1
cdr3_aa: CASSSAGLNTEAFF
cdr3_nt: TGCGCCAGCAGCTCAGCAGGCTTGAACACTGAAGCTTTCTTT

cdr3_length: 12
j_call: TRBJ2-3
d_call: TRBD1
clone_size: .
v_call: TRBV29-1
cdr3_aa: CSTGGNTDTQYF
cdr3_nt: TGCAGTACAGGGGGGAACACAGATACGCAGTATTTT

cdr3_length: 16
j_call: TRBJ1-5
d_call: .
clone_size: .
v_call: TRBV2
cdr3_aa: CASSEQGGVGNQPQHF
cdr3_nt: TGTGCCAGCAGTGAACAAGGAGGGGTAGGGAATCAGCCCCAGCATTTT

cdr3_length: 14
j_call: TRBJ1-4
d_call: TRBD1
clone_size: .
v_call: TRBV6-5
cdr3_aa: CASRKDRGYEKLFF
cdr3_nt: TGTGCCAGCAGGAAAGACAGGGGGTATGAAAAACTGTTTTTT

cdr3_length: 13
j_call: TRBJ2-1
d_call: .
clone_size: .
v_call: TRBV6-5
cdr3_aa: CASSYGAQGEQFF
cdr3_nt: TGTGCCAGCAGTTACGGGGCCCAAGGGGAGCAGTTCTTC

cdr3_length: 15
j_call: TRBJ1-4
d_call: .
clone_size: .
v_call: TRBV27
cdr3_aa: CASRTNGISNEKLFF
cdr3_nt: TGTGCCAGCAGGACGAACGGGATCTCTAATGAAAAACTGTTTTTT

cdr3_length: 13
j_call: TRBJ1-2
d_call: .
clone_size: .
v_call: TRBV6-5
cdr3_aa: CASTRGGKSGYTF
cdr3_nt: TGTGCCAGTACTCGGGGGGGGAAGAGTGGCTACACCTTC

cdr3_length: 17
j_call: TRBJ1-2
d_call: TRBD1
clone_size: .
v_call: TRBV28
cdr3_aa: CASSFLGQGRLTYGYTF
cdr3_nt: TGTGCCAGCAGTTTTCTGGGACAGGGCCGACTTACTTATGGCTACACCTTC

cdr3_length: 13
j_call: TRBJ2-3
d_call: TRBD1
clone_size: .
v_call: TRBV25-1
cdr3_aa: CASSRQGEDTQYF
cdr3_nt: TGTGCCAGCAGTAGACAGGGAGAAGATACGCAGTATTTT

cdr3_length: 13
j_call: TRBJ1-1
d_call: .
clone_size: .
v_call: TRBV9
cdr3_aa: CASSVVQNTEAFF
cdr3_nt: TGTGCCAGCAGCGTAGTACAGAACACTGAAGCTTTCTTT

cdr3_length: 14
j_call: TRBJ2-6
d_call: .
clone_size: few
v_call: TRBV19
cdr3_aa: CASRGGPGANVLTF
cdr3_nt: TGTGCCAGTAGAGGGGGACCTGGGGCCAACGTCCTGACTTTC

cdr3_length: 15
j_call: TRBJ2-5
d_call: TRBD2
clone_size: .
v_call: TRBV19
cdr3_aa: CASREVAGGRETQYF
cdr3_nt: TGTGCCAGTAGGGAAGTAGCGGGGGGTCGAGAGACCCAGTACTTC

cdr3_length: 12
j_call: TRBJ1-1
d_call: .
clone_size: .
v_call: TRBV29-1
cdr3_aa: CSVETGNTEAFF
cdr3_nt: TGCAGCGTTGAAACAGGGAACACTGAAGCTTTCTTT

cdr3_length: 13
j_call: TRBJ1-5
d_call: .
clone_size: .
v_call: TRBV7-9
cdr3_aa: CASSFQGNQPQHF
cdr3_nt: TGTGCCAGCAGTTTTCAGGGCAATCAGCCCCAGCATTTT

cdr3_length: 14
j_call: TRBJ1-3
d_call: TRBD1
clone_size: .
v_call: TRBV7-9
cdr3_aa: CASSRGDRRDTIYF
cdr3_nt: TGTGCCAGCAGCAGGGGGGACAGGAGGGACACCATATATTTT

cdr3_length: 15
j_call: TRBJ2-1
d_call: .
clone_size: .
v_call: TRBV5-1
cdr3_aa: CASSLGGGAANEQFF
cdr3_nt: TGCGCCAGCAGCTTAGGGGGGGGAGCCGCCAATGAGCAGTTCTTC

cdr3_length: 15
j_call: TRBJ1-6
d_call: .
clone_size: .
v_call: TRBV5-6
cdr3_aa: CASSYWDLGDSPLHF
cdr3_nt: TGTGCCAGCAGCTACTGGGACTTAGGGGATTCACCCCTCCACTTT

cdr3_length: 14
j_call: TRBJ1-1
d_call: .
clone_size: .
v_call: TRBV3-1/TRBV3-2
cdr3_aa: CASSQDYLNTEAFF
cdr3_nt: TGTGCCAGCAGCCAAGACTACCTGAACACTGAAGCTTTCTTT

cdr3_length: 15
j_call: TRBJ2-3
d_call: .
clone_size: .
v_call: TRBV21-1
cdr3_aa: CASNPGHPKGDTQYF
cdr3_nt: TGTGCCAGCAACCCCGGACATCCCAAGGGAGATACGCAGTATTTT